This entry lists 21 T cell receptor beta chains sequenced from one sample in a study of post-analysis software for immune sequencing data. Unique molecular identifiers were built into the TCR beta cDNA libraries. TCRdb re-analysed the PCR reads in MiXCR, keeping a single row per CDR3 protein. This table has hundreds of thousands of distinct CDR3 sequences, approximately 53% appearing once. These receptors have no known antigen. The study's findings and limits: Five or six TRBV segments, TRBV5-6, TRBV5-1 and TRBV20-1 among them, were found more frequent in patients than controls.

Sequenced material: blood. These receptors all stem from a girl aged 5-17 years with multiple sclerosis.

The chain joins TRBV28 to TRBJ2-7, with D unclear. V lost 3 bases and J 3 bases, leaving 12 bases between the germline ends. The CDR3 is made up of 14 amino acids. The germline CDR1 and CDR2 sequences are MDHEN and SYDVKM. This chain's CDR3 is CASSFLRTFYEQYF. The CDR3 coding sequence is TGTGCCAGCAGTTTTCTCAGGACCTTCTACGAGCAGTACTTC.

The chain combines TRBV20-1 with TRBJ2-1; D might be TRBD2 (5 bases). CDR3 size: 13 residues. V lost 3 bases to trimming and J lost 3 bases, with 9 bases between them. Per germline, CDR1 DFQATT and CDR2 SNEGSKA (reference sequence). The CDR3 loop reads CSASPDFYNEQFF. In DNA, the CDR3 is TGCAGTGCTAGTCCGGACTTCTACAATGAGCAGTTCTTC.

This clonotype has just a few counts. The J gene is TRBJ2-3, the V gene TRBV29-1, with TRBD2 matching over 8 bases. CDR1 and CDR2 (germline): SQVTM, ANQGSEA. The CDR3 sequence is 14 residues long. V was pared by 2 bases and J by 2 bases, with 3 bases of the junction left unmatched. The CDR3 region has the DNA TGCAGCGTTGAATCGGGGGGGCACACAGATACGCAGTATTTT. Translating it yields CSVESGGHTDTQYF.

This clonotype was picked up a small number of times. The V call is TRBV4-2, the J call TRBJ2-1; maybe TRBD2 (6 bases). With 0 bases removed from V and 4 bases from J, the gap between germline ends came to 16 bases. The germline gives CDR1 LGHNA, CDR2 YNFKEQ. The CDR3 spans 17 residues. CDR3 in amino acids: CASSQDGAGISYNEQFF. In nucleotides, the CDR3 is TGTGCCAGCAGCCAAGATGGAGCGGGTATCTCATACAATGAGCAGTTCTTC.

V and J are TRBV20-1 and TRBJ2-1, with D possibly matching TRBD1 (6 bases). Germline values: CDR1 DFQATT, CDR2 SNEGSKA (reference sequence). V was trimmed by 5 bases and J by 0 bases, leaving 14 bases between them. The CDR3 length is 15 residues. In DNA, the CDR3 is TGCAGTGCTCCCGACAGGCAAAGCTCCTACAATGAGCAGTTCTTC. This gives the protein CSAPDRQSSYNEQFF.

This clonotype was observed a handful of times. J is TRBJ2-1 and V is TRBV4-1, with 10 bases matching TRBD2. CDR3 length: 16 amino acids. Germline V gene data show CDR1 as MGHRA and CDR2 as YSYEKL. The V and J ends lost 5 bases and 2 bases, in that order; junction bases with no gene match: 6. CDR3 sequence: CASSGGLADAYNEQFF. DNA of the CDR3: TGCGCCAGCAGCGGCGGACTAGCGGACGCCTACAATGAGCAGTTCTTC.

The sample holds a few counts of this clonotype. This chain connects TRBV5-1 to TRBJ2-1; TRBD2 aligns across 7 bases. The V gene end was trimmed by 0 bases and the J gene end by 0 bases; junction bases not matched to a gene: 3. Germline loops: CDR1 SGHRS, CDR2 YFSETQ. This CDR3 has 16 amino acids. CDR3 bases: TGCGCCAGCAGCTTGGACGGGACTAACTCCTACAATGAGCAGTTCTTC. Its protein product is CASSLDGTNSYNEQFF. Together with reference TRBV5-1 and TRBJ2-1, the CDR3 gives the full variable domain: KAGVTQTPRYLIKTRGQQVTLSCSPISGHRSVSWYQQTPGQGLQFLFEYFSETQRNKGNFPGRFSGRQFSNSRSEMNVSTLELGDSALYLCASSLDGTNSYNEQFFGPGTRLTVL.

This clonotype came up once. A junction boundary mismatches the germline segment, possibly from a read error. This rearrangement joins TRBV27 to TRBJ2-5, with 7 bases matching TRBD1. The CDR3 extends over 14 amino acids. The V gene's germline CDR1 is MNHEY and CDR2 SMNVEV (reference sequence). The CDR3 DNA sequence: TGTGCCAGCAGTTCCGGGACAGTACAAGAGACCCGGTACTTC. This gives the protein CASSSGTVQETRYF.

The chain employs TRBV27 and TRBJ2-3; the D is unclear. Germline CDR1 is MNHEY and CDR2 is SMNVEV (reference sequence). This CDR3 comprises 14 residues. The V and J ends lost 2 bases and 4 bases respectively, with 10 bases between them. The CDR3 is CASSLRSAPDTQYF. CDR3 coding DNA: TGTGCCAGCAGTTTAAGGTCGGCCCCAGATACGCAGTATTTT.

This clonotype was counted between two and nine times. This chain connects TRBV18 to TRBJ1-5; D is undetermined. Germline-derived CDR1 and CDR2 are KGHSH and LQKENI. The CDR3 runs to 13 residues. V lost 2 bases and J 6 bases, leaving 8 bases between the germline ends. In nucleotides, the CDR3 is TGTGCCAGCTCACCAAATGAAGGTCAGCCCCAGCATTTT. Translated: CASSPNEGQPQHF.

The chain carries TRBV5-1 and TRBJ1-5; 7 nucleotides match TRBD1. Germline CDR1 reads SGHRS; CDR2 reads YFSETQ. V was clipped by 4 bases and J by 7 bases; unmatched bases: 5. The CDR3 has 13 amino acids. CDR3 nucleotide sequence: TGCGCCAGCAGCCAAGCCAGGGGGCAGCCCCAGCATTTT. Protein sequence: CASSQARGQPQHF.

Only a few counts were recorded for this clonotype. This chain connects TRBV29-1 to TRBJ2-5, with 9 bases matching TRBD1. Per the germline V gene, CDR1 is SQVTM and CDR2 is ANQGSEA. With V trimmed by 6 bases and J by 11 bases, 19 bases remained unmatched. CDR3 size: 15 residues. The CDR3 nucleotides are TGCAGCGTAATCCCGACAGGGGGAGTATTCAATGAGCAGTACTTC. Translation gives CSVIPTGGVFNEQYF. Full variable domain (missing parts from reference TRBV29-1 and TRBJ2-5): SAVISQKPSRDICQRGTSLTIQCQVDSQVTMMFWYRQQPGQSLTLIATANQGSEATYESGFVIDKFPISRPNLTFSTLTVSNMSPEDSSIYLCSVIPTGGVFNEQYFGPGTRLLVL.

The chain couples TRBV5-1 to TRBJ1-6, with 8 bases fitting TRBD1. The CDR3 is 15 amino acids. Germline CDR1 and CDR2: SGHRS and YFSETQ. V trimming: 0 bases; J trimming: 11 bases; junction bases outside the gene matches: 7. CDR3 residues: CASSLAGQGLAPLHF. The CDR3 DNA reads TGCGCCAGCAGCTTGGCAGGACAGGGCTTAGCACCCCTCCACTTT.

The CDR3 here is CATSDQTGGEETQYF. The CDR3 DNA sequence: TGTGCCACCAGTGATCAAACAGGGGGCGAAGAGACCCAGTACTTC. The chain carries TRBV24-1 and TRBJ2-5, with 9 nucleotides matching TRBD1. The germline V gene encodes CDR1 KGHDR and CDR2 SFDVKD. The CDR3 loop spans 15 amino acids. Losses at the gene ends were 3 bases for V and 3 bases for J; bases not matched to a gene: 4.

CDR3 amino acids: CASSSPNRPTYNEQFF. In nucleotides, the CDR3 is TGTGCCAGCAGCTCTCCGAATAGACCCACCTACAATGAGCAGTTCTTC. The genes are TRBV13 and TRBJ2-1; D is unclear. CDR1 is PRHDT, CDR2 FYEKMQ, per germline (reference sequence). CDR3 size: 16 residues. Trimming removed 4 bases from V and 2 bases from J, with 15 bases in between.

The chain recombines TRBV20-1 with TRBJ2-1; D is unresolved. Per germline, CDR1 DFQATT and CDR2 SNEGSKA (reference sequence). This CDR3 is 11 amino acids long. V was shortened by 6 bases and J by 5 bases, with 8 bases between the two germline ends. CDR3 DNA sequence: TGCAGTGCAGAAAGAAACAATGAGCAGTTCTTC. Translation: CSAERNNEQFF.

This clonotype was counted a few times. The chain has TRBV5-1 and TRBJ1-2; 8 nucleotides agree with TRBD1. The CDR3 is 13 amino acids. Losses at the gene ends were 0 bases for V and 7 bases for J; bases not matched to a gene: 2. CDR1 and CDR2 (germline): SGHRS, YFSETQ. CDR3 coding DNA: TGCGCCAGCAGCTTGGAGACAGGGGTTGGCTACACCTTC. Protein: CASSLETGVGYTF.

This clonotype came up a few times. This chain uses TRBV29-1 with TRBJ2-1; TRBD2 matches 13 bases. Germline V lookup: CDR1 SQVTM, CDR2 ANQGSEA. CDR3 size: 17 residues. The J segment lost 4 bases and the V segment lost 7 bases, leaving 13 bases of the junction unmatched. This CDR3 reads CSGAGTQGLAGYNEQFF. The CDR3 nucleotides read TGCAGCGGGGCCGGGACACAGGGACTAGCGGGGTACAATGAGCAGTTCTTC.

The chain uses TRBV29-1 and TRBJ1-2; no firm D call. The length of the CDR3 is 8 residues. CDR1 is SQVTM and CDR2 is ANQGSEA in the germline V gene. Trimming shortened V by 7 bases and J by 6 bases, and 3 bases separated the two germline ends. The CDR3: CSGDGYTF. The CDR3 DNA is TGCAGCGGGGATGGCTACACCTTC.

Only a few counts were recorded for this clonotype. This sequence joins TRBV6-5 and TRBJ2-2; D may correspond to TRBD1 or TRBD2 (5 bases each). Germline CDR1 reads MNHEY; CDR2 reads SVGAGI. Trimming took 6 bases from V and 10 from J, leaving 18 bases between them. The CDR3 runs to 14 residues. CDR3 sequence reads: CASSLQGVREELFF. As DNA, the CDR3 is TGTGCCAGCAGCCTGCAGGGAGTGCGCGAGGAGCTGTTTTTT.

This chain joins TRBV5-1 and TRBJ1-4; no clear D gene. The CDR3 has 15 residues. Per the germline V gene, CDR1 is SGHRS and CDR2 is YFSETQ. Trimming removed 1 base from V and 3 bases from J, with 10 bases in between. CDR3 protein: CASSLRVMANEKLFF. For the CDR3, the DNA is TGCGCCAGCAGCTTGAGGGTTATGGCTAATGAAAAACTGTTTTTT.